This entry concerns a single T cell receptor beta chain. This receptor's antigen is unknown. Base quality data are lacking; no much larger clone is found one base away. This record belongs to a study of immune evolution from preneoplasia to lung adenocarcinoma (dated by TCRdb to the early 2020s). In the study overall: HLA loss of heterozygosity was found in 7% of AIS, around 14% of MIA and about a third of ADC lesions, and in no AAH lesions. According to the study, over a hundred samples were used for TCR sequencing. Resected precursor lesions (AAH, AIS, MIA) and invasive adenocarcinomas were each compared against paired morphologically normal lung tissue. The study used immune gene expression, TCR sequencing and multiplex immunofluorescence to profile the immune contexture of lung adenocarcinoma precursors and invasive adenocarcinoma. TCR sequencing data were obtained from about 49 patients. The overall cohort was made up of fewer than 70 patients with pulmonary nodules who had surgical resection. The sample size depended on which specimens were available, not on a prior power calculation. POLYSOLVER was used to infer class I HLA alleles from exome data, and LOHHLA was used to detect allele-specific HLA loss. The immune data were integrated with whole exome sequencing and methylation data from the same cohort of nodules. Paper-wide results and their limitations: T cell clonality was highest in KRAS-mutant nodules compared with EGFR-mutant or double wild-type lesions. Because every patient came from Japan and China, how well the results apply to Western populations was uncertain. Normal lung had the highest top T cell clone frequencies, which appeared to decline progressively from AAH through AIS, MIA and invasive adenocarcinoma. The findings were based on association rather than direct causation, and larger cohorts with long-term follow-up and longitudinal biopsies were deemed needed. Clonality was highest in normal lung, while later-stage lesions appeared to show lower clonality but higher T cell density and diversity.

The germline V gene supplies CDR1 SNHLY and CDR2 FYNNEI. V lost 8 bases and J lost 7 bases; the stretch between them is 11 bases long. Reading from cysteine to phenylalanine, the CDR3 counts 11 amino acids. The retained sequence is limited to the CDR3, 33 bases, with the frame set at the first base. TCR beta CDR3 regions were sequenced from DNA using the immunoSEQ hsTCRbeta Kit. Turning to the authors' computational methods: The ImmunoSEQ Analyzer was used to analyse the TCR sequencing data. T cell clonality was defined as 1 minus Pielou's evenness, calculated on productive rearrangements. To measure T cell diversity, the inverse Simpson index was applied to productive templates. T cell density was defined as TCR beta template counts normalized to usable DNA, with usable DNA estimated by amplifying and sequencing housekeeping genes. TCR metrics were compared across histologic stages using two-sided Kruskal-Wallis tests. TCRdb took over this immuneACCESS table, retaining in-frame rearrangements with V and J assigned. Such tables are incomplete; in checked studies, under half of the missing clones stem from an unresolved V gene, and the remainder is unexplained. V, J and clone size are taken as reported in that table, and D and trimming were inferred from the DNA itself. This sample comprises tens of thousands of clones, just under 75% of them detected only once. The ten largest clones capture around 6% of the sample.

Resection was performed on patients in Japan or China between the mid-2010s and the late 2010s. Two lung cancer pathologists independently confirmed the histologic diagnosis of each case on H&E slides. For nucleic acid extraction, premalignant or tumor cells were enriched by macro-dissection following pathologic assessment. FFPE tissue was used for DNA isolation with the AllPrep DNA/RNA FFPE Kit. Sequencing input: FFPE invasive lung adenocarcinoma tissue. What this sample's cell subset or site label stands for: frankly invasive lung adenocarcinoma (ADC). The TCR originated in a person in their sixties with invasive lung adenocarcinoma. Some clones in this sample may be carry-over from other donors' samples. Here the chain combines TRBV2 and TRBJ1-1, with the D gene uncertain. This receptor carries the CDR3 CASLAYGEAFF. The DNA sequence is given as TGTGCCAGCCTCGCTTATGGTGAAGCTTTCTTT.